A single sample gave rise to the 3 T cell receptor beta chains below, sequenced in a study of cytomegalovirus exposure and HLA in healthy donors. 13 Jbeta primers and 60 Vbeta primers were used for the PCR. Only in-frame clones appear in the TCRdb table, and some are missing; sequencing was by immunoSEQ multiplex PCR. The sample has around 130,000 clones, over 75% seen once. Sequenced input: PBMCs. These receptors all stem from a boy under 18 in good health and CMV-seronegative.

This chain joins TRBV27 and TRBJ2-7; 8 positions match TRBD1. CDR3 length equals 17 residues. CDR1 is MNHEY and CDR2 is SMNVEV in the germline V gene (reference sequence). V lost 0 bases to trimming and J lost 5 bases; unmatched junction nucleotides: 12. Here the CDR3 reads CASSLSRGVDRVNEQYF. The DNA of the CDR3 is TGTGCCAGCAGTTTATCAAGGGGGGTGGACAGGGTCAACGAGCAGTACTTC.

In this sample, this clone turned up a few times. This chain connects TRBV7-3 to TRBJ2-2; TRBD2 might be the D (5 bases). In germline, CDR1 is SGHTA, CDR2 FQGTGA. This CDR3 is built from 13 residues. The V end lost 1 base, the J end lost 7 bases, and 7 bases lay between the germline ends. CDR3 bases: TGTGCCAGCAGCTTAAACGGGGACGGGGAGCTGTTTTTT. Protein product: CASSLNGDGELFF.

This clone was found a few times. The CDR3 reads CASSQGTSGEQYF. CDR3 nucleotide sequence: TGCGCCAGCAGCCAAGGGACTAGCGGCGAGCAGTACTTC. The V call is TRBV4-3, the J call TRBJ2-7, with 10 nucleotides matching TRBD2. Germline CDR1 is LGHNA and CDR2 is YSLEER. Losses at the gene ends were 1 base for V and 6 bases for J; bases not matched to a gene: 0. CDR3 length equals 13 residues.